One and the same sample provided the 23 T cell receptor beta chains below, sequenced in a study of PD-L1 blockade in urothelial cancer. Sequencing used immunoSEQ multiplex PCR; TCRdb keeps in-frame clones, though not all of them. The table lists 70,000 or so clones, roughly nine tenths of them singletons, with approximately 5% in the top ten. As to time point: pretreatment peripheral blood. The sequenced sample was PBMCs, obtained around atezolizumab (anti-PD-L1) treatment. The source is a man between 70 and 80 years old with urothelial cancer.

The V call is TRBV5-4, the J call TRBJ2-5, with a tentative D call TRBD1 (6 bases). Looked up from germline, CDR1 is SGHNT and CDR2 is YYREEE (reference sequence). CDR3 length: 15 amino acids. V lost 4 bases and J lost 5, with 18 bases in between. DNA for the CDR3: TGTGCCAGCAGCCCCCAACGGAAGGGGGAGGAGACCCAGTACTTC. Translating it yields CASSPQRKGEETQYF.

This chain connects TRBV19 to TRBJ2-5; 8 bases are a match to TRBD1. Unmatched junction bases numbered 10, after V lost 5 bases and J lost 2 bases. CDR3 length: 16 amino acids. The V gene's germline CDR1 is LNHDA and CDR2 SQIVND (reference sequence). The CDR3 DNA sequence: TGTGCCAGTAGTCGTCGACAGGGGATGGGACAAGAGACCCAGTACTTC. Its protein product is CASSRRQGMGQETQYF.

This clone was observed a few times. The chain links TRBV5-1 to TRBJ1-1, with TRBD1 matching 12 bases. CDR1 and CDR2 (germline): SGHRS, YFSETQ. After removal of 3 bases from V and 6 bases from J, the junction contained 9 bases not matched to a gene. The CDR3 sequence is 16 residues long. The CDR3 DNA is TGCGCCAGCAGCTGGACTGGGACAGGGGGCGGCTCTGAAGCTTTCTTT. Translating gives CASSWTGTGGGSEAFF.

V gene TRBV28 combines with J gene TRBJ2-3; D perhaps matches TRBD2 (5 bases). Trimming removed 4 bases from V and 1 base from J, with 9 bases in between. The germline V gene has CDR1 MDHEN and CDR2 SYDVKM. CDR3 length: 14 residues. In nucleotides, the CDR3 is TGTGCCAGCAGTTACGTCGGGGGCACAGATACGCAGTATTTT. This translates into CASSYVGGTDTQYF.

V usage is TRBV11-2 and J usage is TRBJ2-7; 8 bases align to TRBD2. The CDR3 spans 18 residues. J was trimmed by 6 bases and V by 5 bases; bases with no gene match: 21. The germline V gene encodes CDR1 SGHAT and CDR2 FQNNGV. Written as DNA, the CDR3 is TGTGCCAGCAGCCACGGTGGGAGCGGGAGTGAGTATTCGTCCGAGCAGTACTTC. This codes for CASSHGGSGSEYSSEQYF.

This clone was found once. The chain combines TRBV30 with TRBJ2-3; tentative D call: TRBD1 (6 bases). Germline V gives CDR1 GTSNPN, CDR2 SVGIG (reference sequence). V lost 0 bases, J lost 2 bases, and 9 bases lay in between. This CDR3 has 14 amino acids. CDR3: CAWSVTGFTDTQYF. CDR3 bases: TGTGCCTGGAGTGTAACAGGGTTCACAGATACGCAGTATTTT.

The DNA for the CDR3 is TGTGCCAGCAGCCCCGACACCCTCTCCTACGAGCAGTACTTC. This codes for CASSPDTLSYEQYF. The chain couples TRBV7-9 to TRBJ2-7; D remains unclear. CDR3 length: 14 amino acids. CDR1 is SEHNR and CDR2 is FQNEAQ in the germline V gene (reference sequence). V dropped 5 bases and J dropped 0 bases, with 11 bases sitting between them.

The CDR3 loop reads CASSDSDRLNEQFF. Here the CDR3 DNA reads TGTGCCAGCAGTGACTCGGACAGGCTCAATGAGCAGTTCTTC. The rearrangement joins TRBV6-4 to TRBJ2-1; 7 bases are a match to TRBD1. The CDR3 is made up of 14 amino acids. The germline V gene has CDR1 MRHNA and CDR2 SNTAGT. V gave up 0 bases and J gave up 6 bases; unmatched junction bases: 2.

This clone was seen once. The chain recombines TRBV7-9 with TRBJ2-1; 12 bases match TRBD2. J was trimmed by 0 bases and V by 1 base; bases with no gene match: 7. CDR3 length: 19 residues. The germline gives CDR1 SEHNR, CDR2 FQNEAQ (reference sequence). The CDR3 spells CASSLGRLAGAGSYNEQFF. The CDR3 coding sequence is TGTGCCAGCAGCTTAGGTCGACTAGCGGGAGCAGGCTCCTACAATGAGCAGTTCTTC.

This chain uses TRBV5-1 with TRBJ2-7, with D tentatively TRBD1 (7 bases). Germline V CDR1 and CDR2: SGHRS, YFSETQ. The V end lost 2 bases, the J end lost 2 bases, and 14 bases lay between the germline ends. CDR3 length: 15 amino acids. CDR3 loop: CASSFQGGKTYEQYF. The CDR3 DNA reads TGCGCCAGCAGCTTTCAGGGGGGAAAAACCTACGAGCAGTACTTC.

The chain uses TRBV28 and TRBJ1-3, with a weak D call TRBD1 (6 bases). The CDR3 runs to 18 residues. The germline gives CDR1 MDHEN, CDR2 SYDVKM. V dropped 2 bases and J dropped 0 bases, with 17 bases sitting between them. CDR3 sequence: CASSLLLNRDLSGNTIYF. The CDR3 nucleotides are TGTGCCAGCAGTTTACTATTAAACAGGGACCTCTCTGGAAACACCATATATTTT. The full variable domain, completed using reference TRBV28 and TRBJ1-3, is DVKVTQSSRYLVKRTGEKVFLECVQDMDHENMFWYRQDPGLGLRLIYFSYDVKMKEKGDIPEGYSVSREKKERFSLILESASTNQTSMYLCASSLLLNRDLSGNTIYFGEGSWLTVV.

The chain couples TRBV7-9 to TRBJ1-2; the D is unclear. The length of the CDR3 is 12 residues. The V end was cut by 0 bases, the J end by 7 bases, with 6 bases between. Germline loops: CDR1 SEHNR, CDR2 FQNEAQ (reference sequence). CDR3 sequence reads: CASSLAGSGYTF. The DNA for the CDR3 is TGTGCCAGCAGCTTAGCGGGGAGTGGCTACACCTTC.

V and J are TRBV6-1 and TRBJ1-1; possible D gene TRBD1, 5 bases. The CDR3 spans 15 residues. The V and J ends lost 2 bases and 1 base respectively, with 11 bases between them. Germline assignment: CDR1 MNHNS and CDR2 SASEGT. Here the CDR3 DNA reads TGTGCCAGCAGTGAACCGGGACTGGGGAACACTGAAGCTTTCTTT. This encodes CASSEPGLGNTEAFF.

This rearrangement joins TRBV12-5 to TRBJ2-1; 8 positions agree with TRBD2. Germline assignment: CDR1 LGHNT and CDR2 FRNRAP. The CDR3 extends over 17 amino acids. Trimming took 0 bases from V and 8 from J; bases not matched to a gene: 12. The CDR3 region is CASGLVKVPGLDDEQFF. The CDR3 DNA sequence: TGTGCTAGTGGTTTGGTTAAGGTGCCGGGACTAGATGATGAGCAGTTCTTC.

The V and J genes are TRBV30 and TRBJ1-5; TRBD1 matches 9 bases. V shed 5 bases, J shed 6 bases, and the junction held 8 bases outside the gene matches. The length of the CDR3 is 14 residues. Looked up from germline, CDR1 is GTSNPN and CDR2 is SVGIG (reference sequence). As DNA, the CDR3 is TGTGCCTGGGGACAGGGGCGTTCTAGTCAGCCCCAGCATTTT. Amino acid sequence: CAWGQGRSSQPQHF. The full variable domain, in which reference TRBV30 and TRBJ1-5 provide the parts outside the CDR3, is SQTIHQWPATLVQPVGSPLSLECTVEGTSNPNLYWYRQAAGRGLQLLFYSVGIGQISSEVPQNLSASRPQDRQFILSSKKLLLSDSGFYLCAWGQGRSSQPQHFGDGTRLSIL.

The CDR3 DNA follows: TGTGCCAGCAGCTTCGGGACTAGCGGGAGGCGGTCCTACAATGAGCAGTTCTTC. Translated, it gives CASSFGTSGRRSYNEQFF. The genes are TRBV2 and TRBJ2-1, with 15 bases fitting TRBD2. Germline V gives CDR1 SNHLY, CDR2 FYNNEI. With V trimmed by 6 bases and J by 1 base, 7 bases remained unmatched. The CDR3 consists of 18 residues.

This chain links TRBV19 with TRBJ2-7; 9 nucleotides line up with TRBD2. Unmatched junction bases numbered 9, after V lost 6 bases and J lost 6 bases. This CDR3 contains 14 residues. CDR1 and CDR2 from the germline V gene are LNHDA and SQIVND (reference sequence). The CDR3 sequence: CASRSSGKAREQYF. Written as DNA, the CDR3 is TGTGCCAGTAGATCTAGCGGGAAGGCGCGCGAGCAGTACTTC.

The CDR3 loop is CASSESSAGGAEQFF. For the CDR3, the DNA is TGTGCCAGCAGTGAAAGTTCAGCGGGAGGGGCTGAGCAGTTCTTC. The V and J genes are TRBV6-1 and TRBJ2-1, with 10 bases aligning to TRBD2. Germline loops: CDR1 MNHNS, CDR2 SASEGT. The V and J ends lost 2 bases and 9 bases, in that order; junction bases with no gene match: 7. This CDR3 region has 15 residues.

The V gene is TRBV7-9, the J gene TRBJ2-1; possibly TRBD1 for D (6 bases). CDR1 is SEHNR, CDR2 FQNEAQ, per germline (reference sequence). The length of the CDR3 is 18 residues. Between the trimmed V and J ends, which lost 5 bases and 8 bases, there was a span of 28 bases. Here the CDR3 reads CASSPTLGTLAAGDEQFF. The CDR3 DNA reads TGTGCCAGCAGCCCGACCTTGGGGACCCTCGCCGCAGGGGATGAGCAGTTCTTC.

The CDR3 protein is CASSKVSDSAYEQYF. CDR3 nucleotide sequence: TGTGCCAGCAGCAAAGTATCCGACAGTGCCTACGAGCAGTACTTC. The chain links TRBV21-1 to TRBJ2-7; TRBD1 is taken as the D call from the table, unchecked against the DNA. TRBV21-1 is recorded as a pseudogene. This CDR3 has 15 amino acids.

This chain connects TRBV6-4 to TRBJ2-7, with 7 bases that match TRBD2. With V trimmed by 0 bases and J by 0 bases, 5 bases remained unmatched. The CDR3 consists of 16 residues. Germline CDR1 reads MRHNA; CDR2 reads SNTAGT. CDR3 in amino acids: CASSDSLSGRSYEQYF. CDR3 bases: TGTGCCAGCAGTGACTCACTTAGCGGGCGCTCCTACGAGCAGTACTTC.

The chain couples TRBV19 to TRBJ1-4, with D hard to call. Between the trimmed V and J ends, which lost 4 bases and 11 bases, there was a span of 14 bases. The CDR3 sequence is 13 residues long. Per germline, CDR1 LNHDA and CDR2 SQIVND (reference sequence). CDR3: CASSSVLNEKLFF. The DNA of the CDR3 is TGTGCCAGTAGTAGCGTCCTGAACGAGAAACTGTTTTTT. Variable domain in full (rest from reference TRBV19 and TRBJ1-4): DGGITQSPKYLFRKEGQNVTLSCEQNLNHDAMYWYRQDPGQGLRLIYYSQIVNDFQKGDIAEGYSVSREKKESFPLTVTSAQKNPTAFYLCASSSVLNEKLFFGSGTQLSVL.

The rearrangement uses TRBV7-8 and TRBJ2-3, with 13 positions matching TRBD2. CDR3 length: 16 residues. Germline V gives CDR1 SGHVS, CDR2 FQNEAQ. The junction had 8 bases not matched to a gene; V was cut back by 5 bases and J by 6 bases. The CDR3 region is CASSLRTSGSPDTQYF. The CDR3 DNA is TGTGCCAGCAGCCTCCGGACTAGCGGGAGCCCCGATACGCAGTATTTT.